These T cell receptor beta chains were read from a single sample in a study of CD8+ T cells in alopecia areata. Profiled with immunoSEQ multiplex PCR; TCRdb holds only in-frame clones, not every one. This table has some 170,000 clones, 67% appearing once. Sequencing used CD8+ T cells sorted from blood, obtained at week 0. The receptors here all came from a human donor with alopecia areata. The CDR3 runs from the conserved cysteine through the conserved F or W.

v_call	cdr3_aa
TRBV4-1	CASSQAPLAGGYEQYF
TRBV25-1	CASSQTGTDYEQYF
TRBV30	CAWSPAAGRWETQYF
TRBV9	CASSVPLRGGINTQYF
TRBV9	CASSVERTANYGYTF
TRBV4-1	CASSHTPTGVTGELFF
TRBV5-1	CASSRASTDTQYF
TRBV15	CATPAAGNYGYTF
TRBV5-1	CASSSEGATSVAGELFF
TRBV13	CASSSPSPPGFF
TRBV27	CASRPQSSGSTDTQYF
TRBV5-1	CASSSYRDSGYNEQFF
TRBV6-1	CASSEQGAHSPLHF
TRBV19	CASSLRGLQETQYF
TRBV13	CASSPELAGGLSSYNEQFF
TRBV2	CASSVSETYNSPLHF
TRBV2	CASSPDRRQPQHF
TRBV2	CASSALPGTGHEQYF
TRBV27	CASSRNYTF
TRBV25-1	CASSLGQGSGELFF
TRBV27	CASSLSPTGSNYGYTF
TRBV7-6	CASSLDRDNSPLHF
TRBV13	CASSEGRTGPQYF
TRBV19	CASSIGYSTEAFF
TRBV14	CASSQDLGTEIQETQYF
TRBV27	CASRSGTGNYGYTF
TRBV7-9	CASSSYRDLETQYF
TRBV2	CASSEKLLGTGGVKTQYF
TRBV5-1	CASSPTGGPETQYF
TRBV5-6	CASSQEGTGDEQFF
TRBV5-6	CASSWGTAYEQYF
TRBV6-5	CASSYATGAYGYTF
TRBV13	CASSGRGRGSPLHF
TRBV29-1	CSVEGVSSGGSSTDTQYF
TRBV20-1	CSAPLLDEQYF
TRBV5-6	CASSSGTGGFEQYF
TRBV7-9	CASSLRAGYTF
TRBV27	CASSLVLEQYF
TRBV30	CASDSYNEQFF
TRBV5-6	CASSLGGTETQYF
TRBV7-7	CASSSPGNEGQPQHF
TRBV29-1	CSVEDLPDGTQYF
TRBV29-1	CSVEGTGVDEQYF
TRBV27	CASSLRSGEWTGELFF
TRBV6-5	CASRAGGTDGYTF
TRBV2	CASSETVGPRPTDTQYF
TRBV7-2	CASSSDTRNIQYF
TRBV5-1	CASSIGTGIVHYGYTF
TRBV29-1	CSVEETGSYEQYF
TRBV27	CASSLKTNSYQETQYF
TRBV29-1	CSVPTGGGNGDYGYTF
TRBV7-2	CASSLIAGEQYF
TRBV29-1	CSVDRPPGTEQFF
TRBV11-2	CASSLAGTWTTFSYEQYF
TRBV4-1	CASSQKGDRQPQHF
TRBV25-1	CASSEYFQRGADNEQFF
TRBV11-2	CASSLDGETQYF
TRBV5-1	CASSWETVSYEQYF
TRBV7-9	CASSSQDRDDEQFF
TRBV7-9	CASSSFAGGSTDTQYF